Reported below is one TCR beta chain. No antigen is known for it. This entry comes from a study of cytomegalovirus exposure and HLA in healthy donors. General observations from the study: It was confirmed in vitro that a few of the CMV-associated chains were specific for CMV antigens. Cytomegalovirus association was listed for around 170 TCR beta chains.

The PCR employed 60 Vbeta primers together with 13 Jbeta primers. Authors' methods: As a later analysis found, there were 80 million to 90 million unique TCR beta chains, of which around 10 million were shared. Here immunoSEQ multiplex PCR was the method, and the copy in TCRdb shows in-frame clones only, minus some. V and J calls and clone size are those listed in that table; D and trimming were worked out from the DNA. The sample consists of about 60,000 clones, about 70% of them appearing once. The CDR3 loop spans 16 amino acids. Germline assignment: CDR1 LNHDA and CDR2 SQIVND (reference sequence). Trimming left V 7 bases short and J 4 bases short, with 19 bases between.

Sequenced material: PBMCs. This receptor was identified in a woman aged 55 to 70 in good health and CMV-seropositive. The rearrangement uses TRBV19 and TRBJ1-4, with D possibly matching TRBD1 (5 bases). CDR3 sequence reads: CASTPRARAGNEKLFF. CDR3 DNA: TGTGCCAGTACCCCACGGGCCAGGGCTGGTAATGAAAAACTGTTTTTT. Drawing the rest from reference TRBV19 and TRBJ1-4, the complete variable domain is DGGITQSPKYLFRKEGQNVTLSCEQNLNHDAMYWYRQDPGQGLRLIYYSQIVNDFQKGDIAEGYSVSREKKESFPLTVTSAQKNPTAFYLCASTPRARAGNEKLFFGSGTQLSVL.